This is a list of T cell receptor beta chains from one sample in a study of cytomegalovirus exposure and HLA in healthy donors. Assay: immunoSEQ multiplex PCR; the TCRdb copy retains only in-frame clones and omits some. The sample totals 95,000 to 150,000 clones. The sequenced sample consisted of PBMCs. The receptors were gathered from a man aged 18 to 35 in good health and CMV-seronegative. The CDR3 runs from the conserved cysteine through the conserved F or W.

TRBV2 CARWPRDRVLPLHF
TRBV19 CASSPVTSMGGRGALNTGELFF
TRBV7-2 CASKLMGQLNQPQHF
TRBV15 CATSGLGTGSYEQYF
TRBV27 CASSSAINYGYTF
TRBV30 CAWSNRQGSDEQYF
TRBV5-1 CASSRLTSGSANEQFF
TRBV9 CASSVRSSEETQYF
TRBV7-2 CASSSYSGAHYEQYF
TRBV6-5 CASSYRESNTGELFF
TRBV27 CASSPNLAGRAGTQYF
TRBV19 CASSYSGRTYEQYF
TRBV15 CATSREVAGGVGELFF
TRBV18 CASSPIPQGASTDTQYF
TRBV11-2 CASSPGLLSYEQYF
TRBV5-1 CASRQGARGEKLFF
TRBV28 CASSLPSQASYNEQFF
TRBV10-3 CASQRSVWYEQYF
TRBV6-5 CASSFNRDPSYEQYF
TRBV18 CASSETGEGYTF
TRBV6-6 CASSYRGSANEKLFF
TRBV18 CASSPGLAAQETQYF
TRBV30 CASLSGTNTGELFF
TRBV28 CASSLTGNKQYF
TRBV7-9 CALNGALNNEQFF
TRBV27 CASSLESGYGYTF
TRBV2 CASSEDLAGIQYF
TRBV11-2 CASSRSVGGRVRDTQYF
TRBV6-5 CAGSPRVTNEKLFF
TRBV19 CASSLRTGELFF
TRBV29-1 CSVLGTGLVWEAFF
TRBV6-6 CASSYAGDLYEQYF
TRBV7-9 CASRTGQEAFF